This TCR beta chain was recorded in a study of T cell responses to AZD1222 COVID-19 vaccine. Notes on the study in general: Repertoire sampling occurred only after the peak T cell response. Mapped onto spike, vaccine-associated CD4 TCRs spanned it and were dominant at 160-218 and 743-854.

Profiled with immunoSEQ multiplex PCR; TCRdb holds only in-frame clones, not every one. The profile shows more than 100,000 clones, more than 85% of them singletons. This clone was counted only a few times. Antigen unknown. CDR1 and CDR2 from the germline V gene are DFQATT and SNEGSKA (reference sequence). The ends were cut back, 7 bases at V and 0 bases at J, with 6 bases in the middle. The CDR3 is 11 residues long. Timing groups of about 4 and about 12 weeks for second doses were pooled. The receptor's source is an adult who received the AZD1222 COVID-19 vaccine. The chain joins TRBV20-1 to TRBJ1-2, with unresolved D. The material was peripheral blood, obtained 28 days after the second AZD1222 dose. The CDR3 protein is CSVRPNYGYTF. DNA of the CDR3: TGCAGTGTACGACCTAACTATGGCTACACCTTC.